This entry features one TCR beta chain sequence. This sample is drawn from a study of blood T cell repertoires in COVID-19. Background on the study: Italy, Spain and the United States were the sources of the convalescent and acute COVID-19 samples. Sources were T cells, B-cell-depleted T cells, or PBMCs; the material itself was cDNA or gDNA.

V was trimmed by 4 bases and J by 6 bases, leaving 12 bases between them. This CDR3 region has 14 residues. Germline values: CDR1 MNHEY, CDR2 SVGAGI. The method was immunoSEQ multiplex PCR; TCRdb's version includes in-frame clones alone and lacks a portion of them. The sample contains roughly 150,000 clones, around four fifths of which appear only once. Participants were placed into cohorts based on the clinical history they reported. The clonotype comes from a woman aged 40 to 50 who had recovered from COVID-19. The rearrangement uses TRBV6-5 and TRBJ2-2; the D gene is possibly TRBD2 (5 bases). Sequencing was carried out using PBMCs or T cells enriched from blood (not recorded which). The CDR3 DNA reads TGTGCCAGCAGTTCTGGACTCTTGGCCGGGGAGCTGTTTTTT. Amino acids: CASSSGLLAGELFF.